Below are 22 T cell receptor beta chains sequenced from a single sample in a study of T cell changes during pregnancy in multiple sclerosis. Clones were read by immunoSEQ multiplex PCR, and TCRdb kept only the in-frame ones, dropping some. The data contain more than 85,000 clones, around 93% of them singletons. Specimen: peripheral blood, collected before pregnancy. The receptors shown here come from a female donor with multiple sclerosis, enrolled in a pregnancy study.

The V and J genes are TRBV4-1 and TRBJ2-7, with 14 bases lining up with TRBD2. With 3 bases clipped from V and 13 bases from J, the junction kept 8 bases outside the gene matches. CDR1 and CDR2 from the germline V gene are MGHRA and YSYEKL. This CDR3 is 14 amino acids long. The CDR3 is CASSHPGLAGGLYF. The CDR3, as DNA: TGCGCCAGCAGCCACCCCGGACTAGCGGGAGGCTTATACTTC.

The gene calls are TRBV7-9 and TRBJ1-2; 8 nucleotides align to TRBD1. The CDR3 sequence is 16 residues long. V lost 2 bases to trimming and J lost 0 bases; unmatched junction nucleotides: 5. Germline lookup yields CDR1 SEHNR and CDR2 FQNEAQ (reference sequence). In DNA, the CDR3 is TGTGCCAGCAGCTTAAGGACAGGGTTTCCTAACTATGGCTACACCTTC. Its protein is CASSLRTGFPNYGYTF.

This chain uses TRBV29-1 with TRBJ1-1, with a weak D call TRBD1 (5 bases). The CDR3 consists of 11 residues. The V end was cut by 7 bases, the J end by 10 bases, with 16 bases between. CDR1 is SQVTM and CDR2 is ANQGSEA in the germline V gene. The CDR3 sequence is CSAERGLGAFF. The CDR3 DNA follows: TGCAGCGCCGAGAGGGGACTAGGAGCTTTCTTT.

About this clone itself: Other DNA variants within this sample encode the same CDR3. V and J are TRBV4-1 and TRBJ1-2; D call uncertain. V was shortened by 4 bases and J by 2 bases, with 20 bases between the two germline ends. This CDR3 has 17 residues. Germline loops: CDR1 MGHRA, CDR2 YSYEKL. CDR3 DNA: TGCGCCAGCAGCCCAATCCCCCCCGTCACTCTAAACTATGGCTACACCTTC. It translates to CASSPIPPVTLNYGYTF.

The rearrangement joins TRBV5-1 to TRBJ2-7, with TRBD1 as a possible D gene (6 bases). The CDR3 has 14 amino acids. In germline, CDR1 is SGHRS, CDR2 YFSETQ. V lost 4 bases to trimming and J lost 5 bases, with 16 bases between them. CDR3 DNA sequence: TGCGCCAGCAGCGCGGAACAGGGATTCGACGAGCAGTACTTC. Its protein product is CASSAEQGFDEQYF.

The chain links TRBV5-1 to TRBJ2-2, with D tentatively TRBD2 (5 bases). Looked up from germline, CDR1 is SGHRS and CDR2 is YFSETQ. This CDR3 spans 15 amino acids. V lost 2 bases and J 1 base, leaving 9 bases between the germline ends. The CDR3 loop reads CASSFGGRNTGELFF. CDR3 nucleotides: TGCGCCAGCAGCTTCGGAGGACGGAACACCGGGGAGCTGTTTTTT.

V and J are TRBV6-7 and TRBJ2-1, with a possible D match to TRBD2 (6 bases). TRBV6-7 is an ORF for which the function is uncertain. Trimming shortened V by 3 bases and J by 4 bases, and 16 bases separated the two germline ends. The CDR3 is made up of 16 amino acids. The CDR3 DNA reads as TGTGCCAGCAGTTATTCTGGCCTAGCGTTTTACAATGAGCAGTTCTTC. Its protein product is CASSYSGLAFYNEQFF.

The chain couples TRBV6-5 to TRBJ2-1, with 9 bases aligning to TRBD1. The length of the CDR3 is 15 residues. Per germline, CDR1 MNHEY and CDR2 SVGAGI. V trimming: 5 bases; J trimming: 4 bases; junction bases outside the gene matches: 6. CDR3 protein: CASSVAGTGYNEQFF. The CDR3 DNA follows: TGTGCCAGCAGTGTCGCCGGGACAGGGTACAATGAGCAGTTCTTC.

The chain uses TRBV7-3 and TRBJ2-2, with a possible D match to TRBD1 (6 bases). CDR3 length: 16 amino acids. The ends were cut back, 4 bases at V and 0 bases at J, with 12 bases in the middle. The V gene's germline CDR1 is SGHTA and CDR2 FQGTGA. CDR3 sequence: CASSSRTASNTGELFF. Written as DNA, the CDR3 is TGTGCCAGCAGCTCCCGGACAGCCTCGAACACCGGGGAGCTGTTTTTT.

The chain recombines TRBV11-3 with TRBJ2-7, with 8 bases lining up with TRBD2. CDR1 and CDR2 (germline): SGHNT, YENEEA. The ends lost 1 base at V and 1 base at J; junction bases unmatched: 9. The length of the CDR3 is 17 residues. The CDR3 DNA reads TGTGCCAGCAGCTTAGTCCTCACACCGGGAGGGTCCTACGAGCAGTACTTC. Translated, it gives CASSLVLTPGGSYEQYF.

The genes are TRBV10-2 and TRBJ1-4, with 8 bases aligning to TRBD1. V shed 7 bases, J shed 5 bases, and the junction held 9 bases outside the gene matches. Germline V gene sequence: CDR1 WSHSY, CDR2 SAAADI. The CDR3 consists of 15 residues. The CDR3 coding sequence is TGCGCCAGCAAGATGACGGGACAGGAAAATGAAAAACTGTTTTTT. As protein: CASKMTGQENEKLFF.

This chain links TRBV19 with TRBJ1-2, with D perhaps matching TRBD1 (6 bases). The CDR3 extends over 14 amino acids. V was trimmed by 3 bases and J by 3 bases, leaving 11 bases between them. From germline, CDR1 is LNHDA and CDR2 SQIVND (reference sequence). In DNA form, the CDR3 reads TGTGCCAGTAGTATCGGCAGGGGCTACTATGGCTACACCTTC. Its translation is CASSIGRGYYGYTF.

The rearrangement uses TRBV4-1 and TRBJ2-1, with D possibly TRBD2 on 6 matching bases. The CDR3 runs to 16 residues. Trimming took off 4 bases at V and 0 bases at J, with 13 bases between the two ends. Germline CDR1 is MGHRA and CDR2 is YSYEKL. Here the CDR3 DNA reads TGCGCCAGCAGCCCCTTACCCGGGAGCTCCTACAATGAGCAGTTCTTC. Translating gives CASSPLPGSSYNEQFF.

The V gene is TRBV9, the J gene TRBJ2-7, with a possible D match to TRBD2 (5 bases). CDR1 and CDR2 (germline): SGDLS, YYNGEE. This CDR3 has 14 amino acids. V dropped 2 bases and J dropped 2 bases, with 11 bases sitting between them. As DNA, the CDR3 is TGTGCCAGCAGCGTCGGGGAGAGGGCCTACGAGCAGTACTTC. Translation gives CASSVGERAYEQYF.

This rearrangement joins TRBV30 to TRBJ2-5; weak D call: TRBD2 (5 bases). With the DNA end fitting TRBJ2-7 better, the J assignment may be wrong. CDR1 and CDR2 from the germline V gene are GTSNPN and SVGIG (reference sequence). This CDR3 contains 13 residues. CDR3 sequence reads: CAWSVGGSYEQYF. The CDR3 nucleotides are TGTGCCTGGAGTGTAGGAGGATCCTACGAGCAGTACTTC.

The J gene is TRBJ2-5, the V gene TRBV14, with 9 bases that match TRBD2. CDR1 is SGHDN, CDR2 FVKESK, per germline. Trimming cost V 7 bases and J 5 bases; bases outside gene matches: 8. CDR3 length equals 14 residues. CDR3 DNA: TGTGCCAGCAACGTAGCGGGAGCAGGGGAGACCCAGTACTTC. As protein: CASNVAGAGETQYF.

The chain links TRBV5-1 to TRBJ2-7; TRBD1 matches at 7 bases. J was trimmed by 0 bases and V by 4 bases; bases with no gene match: 7. The CDR3 covers 15 residues. The V gene's germline CDR1 is SGHRS and CDR2 YFSETQ. This chain's CDR3 is CASSADRVSSYEQYF. The DNA for the CDR3 is TGCGCCAGCAGCGCCGACAGGGTTAGCTCCTACGAGCAGTACTTC.

This clone is a singleton in its sample. In DNA form, the CDR3 reads TGCGCCAGCAGACCGAGGGGGTCTAGCACAGATACGCAGTATTTT. Protein: CASRPRGSSTDTQYF. This rearrangement joins TRBV4-1 to TRBJ2-3; tentatively, D is TRBD1 (6 bases). CDR1 and CDR2 (germline): MGHRA, YSYEKL. The CDR3 consists of 15 residues. Trimming stripped 6 bases from V and 0 bases from J, with 13 bases between.

V is TRBV28 and J is TRBJ2-7, with D tentatively TRBD2 (7 bases). V was pared by 5 bases and J by 5 bases, with 22 bases between. CDR1 is MDHEN, CDR2 SYDVKM, per germline. This CDR3 is built from 16 residues. This CDR3 is CASSPPYGGPGHEQYF. Written as DNA, the CDR3 is TGTGCCAGCAGTCCACCCTACGGGGGGCCAGGCCACGAGCAGTACTTC.

The chain uses TRBV5-1 and TRBJ2-2; 12 bases are shared with TRBD2. The CDR3 length is 15 residues. J lost 2 bases, V lost 8 bases, and 4 bases had no gene match. Germline CDR1 SGHRS, CDR2 YFSETQ. The CDR3 reads CARRTSGNNTGELFF. The CDR3 DNA reads TGCGCCAGAAGGACTAGCGGGAATAACACCGGGGAGCTGTTTTTT.

The rearrangement links TRBV7-9 to TRBJ2-3; D unclear. CDR3 size: 13 residues. Germline V lookup: CDR1 SEHNR, CDR2 FQNEAQ (reference sequence). V was cut by 1 base and J by 7 bases, with 9 bases left in between. The CDR3 region has the DNA TGTGCCAGCAGCTTAGTTTCCGGTTATACGCAGTATTTT. Its protein product is CASSLVSGYTQYF.

This clone has just a few counts. V gene TRBV19 combines with J gene TRBJ1-5; 9 bases are a match to TRBD1. CDR3 length: 16 residues. With 4 bases clipped from V and 3 bases from J, the junction kept 7 bases outside the gene matches. CDR1 is LNHDA and CDR2 is SQIVND in the germline V gene (reference sequence). The CDR3 nucleotides read TGTGCCAGTAGTAGCCGGGACAGGGATCCCAATCAGCCCCAGCATTTT. Encoded protein: CASSSRDRDPNQPQHF.